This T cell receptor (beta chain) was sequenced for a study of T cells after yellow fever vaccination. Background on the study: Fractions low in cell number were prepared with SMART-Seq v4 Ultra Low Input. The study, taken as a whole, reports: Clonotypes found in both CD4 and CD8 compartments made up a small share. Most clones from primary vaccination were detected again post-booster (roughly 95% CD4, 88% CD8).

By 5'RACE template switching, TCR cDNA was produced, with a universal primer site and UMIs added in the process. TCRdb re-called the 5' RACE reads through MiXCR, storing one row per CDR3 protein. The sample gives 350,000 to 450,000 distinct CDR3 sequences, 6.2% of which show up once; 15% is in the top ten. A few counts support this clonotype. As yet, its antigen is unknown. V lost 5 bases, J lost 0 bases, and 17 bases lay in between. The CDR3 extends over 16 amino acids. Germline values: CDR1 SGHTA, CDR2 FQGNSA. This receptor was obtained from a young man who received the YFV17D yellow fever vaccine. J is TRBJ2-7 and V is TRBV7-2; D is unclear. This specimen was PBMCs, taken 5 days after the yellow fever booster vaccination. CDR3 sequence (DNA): TGTGCCAGCAGCCCGCAAGGGCAGCCAACCTCCTACGAGCAGTACTTC. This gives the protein CASSPQGQPTSYEQYF.